This T cell receptor (beta chain) stems from a study of blood T cell repertoires in COVID-19. Per germline, CDR1 MDHEN and CDR2 SYDVKM. The CDR3 is made up of 15 amino acids. After removal of 5 bases from V and 4 bases from J, the junction contained 5 bases not matched to a gene. Using immunoSEQ multiplex PCR, the repertoire was profiled, and TCRdb retains in-frame clones only, with some absent. Of roughly 400,000 clones in the sample, about 88% were seen once. The age range of participants was about 18 to 90 years, with residence in under 25 US areas. The V call is TRBV28, the J call TRBJ1-3, with 10 bases that match TRBD1. The receptor was isolated from a woman younger than 35 who had been exposed to COVID-19. Material: PBMCs or T cells enriched from blood (not recorded which). CDR3 sequence (DNA): TGTGCCAGCAGTACGGACAGGGGGGAAGGAAACACCATATATTTT. As protein: CASSTDRGEGNTIYF.